The 25 T cell receptor beta chains listed next were all sequenced from one sample in a study of blood T cell repertoires in COVID-19. TCRdb's copy holds only in-frame clones and misses some; the assay was immunoSEQ multiplex PCR. The table shows around 260,000 clones, with around nine tenths occurring only once. The sample consisted of peripheral blood. The origin of the receptors is a woman aged 55 to 70 with COVID-19, enrolled during active disease.

The chain joins TRBV10-3 to TRBJ2-7; 7 bases line up with TRBD1. V shed 11 bases and J 0 bases; nucleotides not matched to a gene: 7. The CDR3 is 13 amino acids. The germline V gene encodes CDR1 ENHRY and CDR2 SYGVKD. CDR3 nucleotides: TGTGCCGCGACAGGGCCCAGCTCCTACGAGCAGTACTTC. It translates to CAATGPSSYEQYF.

This clone was seen only a few times. This chain links TRBV6-5 with TRBJ2-7; D gene unclear. The V and J ends lost 6 bases and 2 bases respectively, with 8 bases between them. Per the germline V gene, CDR1 is MNHEY and CDR2 is SVGAGI. The CDR3 spans 12 residues. CDR3 coding DNA: TGTGCCAGCAGGAGAATCGCCTACGAGCAGTACTTC. Translated: CASRRIAYEQYF.

The chain is built from TRBV7-3 and TRBJ1-6; 9 positions match TRBD1. The CDR3 runs 16 residues. The germline gives CDR1 SGHTA, CDR2 FQGTGA. Trimming removed 4 bases from V and 9 bases from J; junction bases left unmatched: 10. CDR3 in amino acids: CASSSTGGAGLSPLHF. The CDR3 DNA reads as TGTGCCAGCAGCTCAACAGGGGGCGCGGGACTTTCACCCCTCCACTTT.

In DNA, the CDR3 is TGTGCCAGCAGCCCACGACAGGACTCCTACGAGCAGTACTTC. It encodes CASSPRQDSYEQYF. The V gene is TRBV3-1 (or the pseudogene TRBV3-2), the J gene TRBJ2-7; TRBD1 might be the D (6 bases). Germline V CDR1 and CDR2: LGHDT, YNNKEL (reference sequence). Trimming shortened V by 4 bases and J by 0 bases, and 10 bases separated the two germline ends. The CDR3 is 14 amino acids.

This clone has only one observation. The gene calls are TRBV7-2 and TRBJ1-2; D is unresolved. There are 17 residues in the CDR3. V was clipped by 0 bases and J by 0 bases, with 14 bases between them. In germline, CDR1 is SGHTA, CDR2 FQGNSA. The CDR3 nucleotides are TGTGCCAGCAGCTTAGCGGCAGGCCAGACCACTAACTATGGCTACACCTTC. This encodes CASSLAAGQTTNYGYTF.

V usage is TRBV11-2 and J usage is TRBJ1-5, with D possibly being TRBD1 (6 bases). Trimming removed 8 bases at V and 3 bases at J, with 23 bases between. The CDR3 runs to 17 residues. Germline values: CDR1 SGHAT, CDR2 FQNNGV. This CDR3 reads CASASPYLDRPNQPQHF. The CDR3 DNA is TGTGCCAGCGCATCCCCTTACCTCGACAGGCCCAATCAGCCCCAGCATTTT.

The rearrangement joins TRBV6-5 to TRBJ1-1, with a weak D call TRBD1 (5 bases). The V end was cut by 7 bases, the J end by 3 bases, with 12 bases between. The CDR3 loop spans 13 amino acids. The germline V gene encodes CDR1 MNHEY and CDR2 SVGAGI. CDR3 sequence: CASNRQLYTEAFF. The CDR3 nucleotides are TGTGCCAGCAACCGACAGCTTTACACTGAAGCTTTCTTT.

The chain joins TRBV18 to TRBJ1-2; D unresolved. CDR3 length: 13 residues. Per germline, CDR1 KGHSH and CDR2 LQKENI. Trimming took off 3 bases at V and 2 bases at J, with 7 bases between the two ends. CDR3 in amino acids: CASSPVQNYGYTF. The CDR3 nucleotides are TGTGCCAGCTCACCTGTTCAGAACTATGGCTACACCTTC.

The chain couples TRBV10-3 to TRBJ1-3; TRBD1 might be the D (5 bases). The germline CDR1 and CDR2 sequences are ENHRY and SYGVKD. The CDR3 is 15 residues long. V was pared by 1 base and J by 2 bases, with 9 bases between. The CDR3: CAISEFGGAGNTIYF. DNA of the CDR3: TGTGCCATCAGTGAGTTCGGGGGTGCTGGAAACACCATATATTTT.

The V call is TRBV9, the J call TRBJ1-2; D remains ambiguous. The V gene's germline CDR1 is SGDLS and CDR2 YYNGEE. This CDR3 has 14 residues. With 4 bases removed from V and 8 bases from J, the gap between germline ends came to 18 bases. Written as DNA, the CDR3 is TGTGCCAGCAGCCCCGACTATTTTAGAGGCGGCTACACCTTC. Translating it yields CASSPDYFRGGYTF. Using reference TRBV9 and TRBJ1-2 for the parts outside the CDR3, the full variable domain is DSGVTQTPKHLITATGQRVTLRCSPRSGDLSVYWYQQSLDQGLQFLIQYYNGEERAKGNILERFSAQQFPDLHSELNLSSLELGDSALYFCASSPDYFRGGYTFGSGTRLTVV.

CDR3 DNA: TGTGCCAGCAGTTTATCGGTGGGCAGTACATATAGGAATGAGCAGTTCTTC. This translates into CASSLSVGSTYRNEQFF. This chain uses TRBV27 with TRBJ2-1; the D is unclear. Trimming pared 0 bases from V and 7 bases from J, leaving 19 bases between. The germline V gene encodes CDR1 MNHEY and CDR2 SMNVEV (reference sequence). The CDR3 consists of 17 residues.

The V call is TRBV5-4, the J call TRBJ1-6, with D perhaps TRBD1 (5 bases). Germline CDR1 SGHNT, CDR2 YYREEE (reference sequence). Trimming stripped 0 bases from V and 8 bases from J, with 12 bases between. The CDR3 is 15 residues long. The DNA for the CDR3 is TGTGCCAGCAGCTTGGATCAGGGAGGGGATTCACCCCTCCACTTT. This gives the protein CASSLDQGGDSPLHF.

This chain joins TRBV3-1 (or the pseudogene TRBV3-2) and TRBJ2-1; D unclear. From germline, CDR1 is LGHDT and CDR2 YNNKEL (reference sequence). The germline V and J ends were trimmed by 1 base and 4 bases, with 26 bases remaining between them. The CDR3 totals 20 residues. The CDR3 loop is CASSQVPSYISASLYNEQFF. The CDR3 region has the DNA TGTGCCAGCAGCCAAGTCCCCTCCTACATAAGCGCCAGCCTGTACAATGAGCAGTTCTTC.

The rearrangement joins TRBV27 to TRBJ2-6; 7 positions match TRBD2. The CDR3 is 18 amino acids. The ends lost 3 bases at V and 4 bases at J; junction bases unmatched: 12. The germline CDR1 and CDR2 sequences are MNHEY and SMNVEV (reference sequence). The CDR3 region has the DNA TGTGCCAGCAGTTTGGGGAGGGTGAAATCCGGGGGGGCCAACGTCCTGACTTTC. This encodes CASSLGRVKSGGANVLTF. Complete variable domain (other parts from reference TRBV27 and TRBJ2-6): EAQVTQNPRYLITVTGKKLTVTCSQNMNHEYMSWYRQDPGLGLRQIYYSMNVEVTDKGDVPEGYKVSRKEKRNFPLILESPSPNQTSLYFCASSLGRVKSGGANVLTFGAGSRLTVL.

V and J are TRBV5-6 and TRBJ2-7; D ambiguous. Trimming left V 4 bases short and J 0 bases short, with 17 bases between. The CDR3 is made up of 16 amino acids. CDR1 is SGHDT, CDR2 YYEEEE, per germline. The CDR3 region has the DNA TGTGCCAGCAGCCCTGGTGCAACAGCCCTCTCCTACGAGCAGTACTTC. Residues: CASSPGATALSYEQYF.

The chain recombines TRBV28 with TRBJ1-2, with D possibly TRBD1 on 5 matching bases. Germline loops: CDR1 MDHEN, CDR2 SYDVKM. Trimming cost V 7 bases and J 8 bases, with 14 bases left between them. The CDR3 is 12 residues long. The CDR3 here is CASTKDIGGYTF. CDR3 DNA: TGTGCCAGCACCAAGGACATCGGGGGCTACACCTTC.

The chain recombines TRBV30 with TRBJ1-6, with a tentative D call TRBD1 (6 bases). The germline V gene encodes CDR1 GTSNPN and CDR2 SVGIG (reference sequence). The V gene lost 0 bases and the J gene lost 7 bases, with 16 bases spanning the gap. This CDR3 region has 16 residues. The CDR3 is CAWSVLFGGLNSPLHF. The DNA of the CDR3 is TGTGCCTGGAGTGTACTATTTGGGGGCCTAAATTCACCCCTCCACTTT.

V and J are TRBV5-1 and TRBJ2-3; TRBD2 matches 8 bases. V gave up 4 bases and J gave up 8 bases; unmatched junction bases: 12. The CDR3 sequence is 15 residues long. Germline V gene lookup returns CDR1 SGHRS and CDR2 YFSETQ. The CDR3 region has the DNA TGCGCCAGCAGCCCTAGACTAGCGAGTGAAGGTACGCAGTATTTT. The encoded protein is CASSPRLASEGTQYF.

The V call is TRBV7-2, the J call TRBJ2-7; D is possibly TRBD1 (6 bases). CDR3 length: 14 residues. Germline CDR1 is SGHTA and CDR2 is FQGNSA. V lost 2 bases and J lost 4, with 12 bases in between. The CDR3 DNA is TGTGCCAGCAGCTTATATCAGGGGAAATACGAGCAGTACTTC. This translates into CASSLYQGKYEQYF.

J is TRBJ2-3 and V is TRBV2, with TRBD1 matching over 8 bases. The germline V gene has CDR1 SNHLY and CDR2 FYNNEI. J was trimmed by 2 bases and V by 4 bases; bases with no gene match: 5. CDR3 length: 15 residues. CDR3 amino acids: CASSGSGQVTDTQYF. DNA of the CDR3: TGTGCCAGCAGTGGATCGGGACAGGTCACAGATACGCAGTATTTT.

This chain joins TRBV27 and TRBJ1-2; the match to TRBD1 covers 8 bases. This CDR3 has 15 amino acids. The germline V gene has CDR1 MNHEY and CDR2 SMNVEV (reference sequence). The V and J ends lost 2 bases and 3 bases, in that order; junction bases with no gene match: 5. The CDR3 region has the DNA TGTGCCAGCAGTTTAGCACCGACAGGGGACTATGGCTACACCTTC. Translating it yields CASSLAPTGDYGYTF.

This chain links TRBV10-3 with TRBJ2-2; 7 bases are shared with TRBD2. V dropped 10 bases and J dropped 5; count of bases not matched to a gene: 13. This CDR3 contains 15 residues. Looked up from germline, CDR1 is ENHRY and CDR2 is SYGVKD. DNA of the CDR3: TGTGCCACGAAAGAGGGGAGGGTAGGGACCGGGGAGCTGTTTTTT. Protein: CATKEGRVGTGELFF.

The chain is built from TRBV19 and TRBJ1-1; unclear D gene. Trimming took off 5 bases at V and 4 bases at J, with 11 bases between the two ends. Germline loops: CDR1 LNHDA, CDR2 SQIVND (reference sequence). This CDR3 contains 13 residues. The CDR3 protein is CASSLRHFTEAFF. DNA of the CDR3: TGTGCCAGTAGTCTCAGACACTTCACTGAAGCTTTCTTT. Full variable domain (outside the CDR3, taken from reference TRBV19 and TRBJ1-1): DGGITQSPKYLFRKEGQNVTLSCEQNLNHDAMYWYRQDPGQGLRLIYYSQIVNDFQKGDIAEGYSVSREKKESFPLTVTSAQKNPTAFYLCASSLRHFTEAFFGQGTRLTVV.

The sample holds many counts of this clone. This sequence joins TRBV11-2 and TRBJ2-7; perhaps TRBD2 as D (5 bases). V gave up 8 bases and J gave up 0 bases, with 11 bases separating them. The CDR3 is 13 residues long. In germline, CDR1 is SGHAT, CDR2 FQNNGV. CDR3 coding DNA: TGTGCCAGCGCAGGACTGGTCTCCTACGAGCAGTACTTC. It specifies CASAGLVSYEQYF.

In its sample, this clone was seen once. The chain has TRBV7-8 and TRBJ2-1, with D possibly being TRBD2 (6 bases). CDR3 length equals 15 residues. Trimming stripped 6 bases from V and 1 base from J, with 13 bases between. Germline assignment: CDR1 SGHVS and CDR2 FQNEAQ. The CDR3 sequence: CASSQERESYNEQFF. The CDR3 DNA follows: TGTGCCAGCAGTCAAGAACGGGAGTCCTACAATGAGCAGTTCTTC.